This entry lists 11 T cell receptor beta chains sequenced from one sample in a study of T cells in Graves' hyperthyroidism and ophthalmopathy. Amplification targeted TCR beta CDR3 regions from RNA transcripts. The HTBI set primed first-round TCR CDR3 RT-PCR. Each CDR3 protein is one row after TCRdb ran MiXCR on the multiplex PCR reads. The sample consists of under 400,000 distinct CDR3 sequences, around 16% of them appearing once. The material sequenced was blood. Every receptor here comes from a young woman with Graves' hyperthyroidism that later progressed to Graves' ophthalmopathy.

This clonotype has at least ten counts. V is TRBV30 and J is TRBJ2-4, with a possible D match to TRBD1 (5 bases). This CDR3 is built from 14 residues. V was trimmed by 0 bases and J by 3 bases, leaving 9 bases between them. The germline gives CDR1 GTSNPN, CDR2 SVGIG (reference sequence). CDR3 sequence reads: CAWSVGRDKNIQYF. The CDR3 nucleotides are TGTGCCTGGAGTGTGGGCAGGGACAAAAACATTCAGTACTTC.

On this clonotype: This may come from a read error, since a much larger clone is one base off. The genes are TRBV28 and TRBJ1-1, with D tentatively TRBD1 (5 bases). CDR1 is MDHEN, CDR2 SYDVKM, per germline. V shed 4 bases and J shed 4 bases, with 13 bases lying between them. CDR3 length: 14 residues. The CDR3 region has the DNA TGTGCCAGCAGTTGGAGGGGACCCTGCACTGAAGCTTTCTTT. Encoded protein: CASSWRGPCTEAFF. The variable domain in full, with the rest retrieved from reference TRBV28 and TRBJ1-1, is DVKVTQSSRYLVKRTGEKVFLECVQDMDHENMFWYRQDPGLGLRLIYFSYDVKMKEKGDIPEGYSVSREKKERFSLILESASTNQTSMYLCASSWRGPCTEAFFGQGTRLTVV.

This clonotype appeared a few times. The chain joins TRBV9 to TRBJ2-5, with 8 bases identical to TRBD1. V was pared by 0 bases and J by 4 bases, with 5 bases of the junction left unmatched. Germline CDR1 SGDLS, CDR2 YYNGEE. CDR3 length: 15 residues. The CDR3 spells CASSVGDTGGETQYF. For the CDR3, the DNA is TGTGCCAGCAGCGTAGGGGACACAGGGGGAGAGACCCAGTACTTC.

This clonotype was seen repeatedly, ten times or more. This rearrangement joins TRBV29-1 to TRBJ1-2, with D unresolved. The germline gives CDR1 SQVTM, CDR2 ANQGSEA. The CDR3 sequence is 16 residues long. V was cut by 3 bases and J by 8 bases, with 25 bases left in between. CDR3 amino acids: CSVEPLLTATQWGYTF. CDR3 DNA: TGCAGCGTTGAGCCACTCCTAACAGCGACCCAATGGGGCTACACCTTC. Drawing the rest from reference TRBV29-1 and TRBJ1-2, the complete variable domain is SAVISQKPSRDICQRGTSLTIQCQVDSQVTMMFWYRQQPGQSLTLIATANQGSEATYESGFVIDKFPISRPNLTFSTLTVSNMSPEDSSIYLCSVEPLLTATQWGYTFGSGTRLTVV.

This rearrangement joins TRBV15 to TRBJ2-1; no clear D gene. The CDR3 is 16 residues long. V lost 1 base, J lost 4 bases, and 14 bases lay in between. The germline V gene encodes CDR1 LNHNV and CDR2 YYDKDF (reference sequence). The CDR3 loop reads CATSRARDSRYNEQFF. CDR3 nucleotides: TGTGCCACCAGCAGAGCGAGAGACTCGAGGTACAATGAGCAGTTCTTC. The whole variable domain, filled in from reference TRBV15 and TRBJ2-1, reads DAMVIQNPRYQVTQFGKPVTLSCSQTLNHNVMYWYQQKSSQAPKLLFHYYDKDFNNEADTPDNFQSRRPNTSFCFLDIRSPGLGDTAMYLCATSRARDSRYNEQFFGPGTRLTVL.

Many counts were recorded for this clonotype. The rearrangement uses TRBV6-2 or TRBV6-3 and TRBJ2-1, with 11 bases aligning to TRBD2. J lost 8 bases, V lost 0 bases, and 6 bases had no gene match. The CDR3 covers 16 residues. Germline-derived CDR1 and CDR2 are MNHEY and SVGEGT. The CDR3 DNA follows: TGTGCCAGCAGTTACTCGATAGCGGGAGGGCCACATGAGCAGTTCTTC. Protein: CASSYSIAGGPHEQFF.

This clonotype was found many times. The chain is built from TRBV7-9 and TRBJ1-4; the match to TRBD1 covers 7 bases. CDR1 is SEHNR and CDR2 is FQNEAQ in the germline V gene (reference sequence). The V segment lost 0 bases and the J segment 5 bases; nucleotides outside the gene matches: 9. The CDR3 runs to 17 residues. CDR3 protein: CASSLAFNRGSNEKLFF. The CDR3 nucleotides are TGTGCCAGCAGCTTAGCGTTTAACAGGGGCTCGAATGAAAAACTGTTTTTT.

This clonotype was detected ten times or more. The V and J genes are TRBV2 and TRBJ2-7; D is unresolved. Germline V gives CDR1 SNHLY, CDR2 FYNNEI. The CDR3 contains 14 residues. V shed 3 bases and J shed 1 base, with 10 bases lying between them. Written as DNA, the CDR3 is TGTGCCAGCAGTGATGGGCTAGGTTCCTACGAGCAGTACTTC. Protein sequence: CASSDGLGSYEQYF.

This clonotype was detected ten times or more. The chain recombines TRBV12-3 or TRBV12-4 with TRBJ1-4; D remains ambiguous. V lost 6 bases to trimming and J lost 10 bases, with 15 bases between them. This CDR3 contains 13 residues. The CDR3 region is CASRWSDRGKLFF. CDR3 DNA sequence: TGTGCCAGCAGGTGGTCGGATCGGGGAAAACTGTTTTTT.

The rearrangement uses TRBV4-3 and TRBJ2-4, with D uncertain. V was cut by 0 bases and J by 0 bases, with 15 bases left in between. CDR1 and CDR2 (germline): LGHNA, YSLEER. CDR3 size: 18 residues. The CDR3 region has the DNA TGCGCCAGCAGCCAAGATCGAGAAGGACCGATAGCCAAAAACATTCAGTACTTC. It codes for CASSQDREGPIAKNIQYF.

The chain recombines TRBV9 with TRBJ2-7; D might be TRBD1 or TRBD2, each matching 6 bases. Germline CDR1 SGDLS, CDR2 YYNGEE. The V end was cut by 1 base, the J end by 2 bases, with 13 bases between. There are 15 residues in the CDR3. CDR3 residues: CASSVSGAPTYEQYF. CDR3 bases: TGTGCCAGCAGCGTATCGGGGGCTCCTACCTACGAGCAGTACTTC.